This record concerns one T cell receptor (beta chain) sequence. The antigen remains undetermined. The table came from immunoSEQ multiplex PCR; TCRdb's copy has only in-frame clones and leaves some out. The sample has roughly 17,000 clones; approximately 90% are singletons. The sample is drawn from a study of T cells in localized non-small cell lung cancer. CDR3 size: 15 residues. V lost 0 bases, J lost 8 bases, and 13 bases lay in between. Germline lookup yields CDR1 WNHNN and CDR2 SYGVQD (reference sequence). Study-wide results and caveats: Greater T cell density in blood accompanied longer overall survival. Adjacent lung exhibited a median of 57 among the 100 most abundant tumor clones. Sequence data derive from only one tumor region, so heterogeneity remains possible. Clonality of T cells reached its maximum in uninvolved adjacent lung, surpassing tumor.

The source material was peripheral blood, sampled before any cancer treatment. This chain joins TRBV10-1 and TRBJ1-4; the D is unclear. This sequence originates from a male donor at least 60 years old with stage II squamous cell lung carcinoma. The CDR3 region is CASSESRGLREKLFF. The CDR3, as DNA: TGCGCCAGCAGTGAGTCGAGAGGGTTGAGGGAAAAACTGTTTTTT.